The clone carrying this T cell receptor (beta chain) was counted ten times or more. The antigen remains unidentified. Individual cDNA molecules each received unique molecular identifiers attached to them. TCRdb ran MiXCR on the 5' RACE reads and lists one entry per CDR3 protein. The data show 56,000 or so distinct CDR3 sequences, over 9.5% seen once. This sample is drawn from a study of early T cells in non-severe SARS-CoV-2 infection. For the study at large: Chains were unpaired, as sequencing was done on bulk RNA from unsorted whole blood.

Study observations and caveats: Using VDJdb, the matching emphasized anti-spike CD8 responses while missing private and CD4 specificities.

CDR3 length equals 14 residues. The germline V gene encodes CDR1 SGDLS and CDR2 YYNGEE. Unmatched junction bases numbered 4, after V lost 0 bases and J lost 5 bases. The receptor was isolated from an adult who was a healthcare worker with PCR-confirmed SARS-CoV-2 infection or an uninfected control (not recorded which). V usage is TRBV9 and J usage is TRBJ2-5; 7 nucleotides align to TRBD2. The specimen was whole blood. Written as DNA, the CDR3 is TGTGCCAGCAGCGTAGGCGGGAGTGGGGAGACCCAGTACTTC. Translation: CASSVGGSGETQYF.